This is a list of T cell receptor beta chains from one sample in a study of blood T cell repertoires in COVID-19. Clones were read by immunoSEQ multiplex PCR, and TCRdb kept only the in-frame ones, dropping some. The sample lists 250,000 to 400,000 clones; 90% were seen once. Sequenced sample: peripheral blood. All receptors derive from a woman under 40 with COVID-19, enrolled during active disease. Each CDR3 is given with its conserved first and last residue. Each record gives: J gene, V gene, D gene, clone size, CDR3 protein, CDR3 DNA. A D gene is named only where the DNA matches it firmly. Where a row states a size, it is once, few, many or the class of an expanded clone; other rows omit it.

j_gene: TRBJ1-3
v_gene: TRBV9
d_gene: TRBD1
abundance: NA
CDR3aa: CASSVADQGAAGNTIYF
CDR3nt: TGTGCCAGCAGCGTGGCCGATCAGGGGGCGGCTGGAAACACCATATATTTT

j_gene: TRBJ1-2
v_gene: TRBV19
d_gene: TRBD1
abundance: NA
CDR3aa: CASSPSPGQGFGYTF
CDR3nt: TGTGCCAGTAGTCCTTCCCCGGGACAGGGTTTTGGCTACACCTTC

j_gene: TRBJ2-1
v_gene: TRBV29-1
d_gene: TRBD2
abundance: NA
CDR3aa: CSVEASGKGEQFF
CDR3nt: TGCAGCGTTGAGGCTAGCGGGAAGGGTGAGCAGTTCTTC

j_gene: TRBJ1-2
v_gene: TRBV12-5
d_gene: TRBD1
abundance: NA
CDR3aa: CASGPGTGGTGGYTF
CDR3nt: TGTGCTAGTGGTCCCGGGACAGGGGGGACGGGAGGCTACACCTTC

j_gene: TRBJ1-1
v_gene: TRBV5-1
d_gene: NA
abundance: NA
CDR3aa: CASSSRPGDTEAFF
CDR3nt: TGCGCCAGCAGTTCCCGGCCGGGGGACACTGAAGCTTTCTTT

j_gene: TRBJ1-3
v_gene: TRBV19
d_gene: TRBD1
abundance: NA
CDR3aa: CASSLLPGQGADTIYF
CDR3nt: TGTGCCAGTAGCCTCCTCCCGGGACAGGGGGCTGACACCATATATTTT

j_gene: TRBJ2-5
v_gene: TRBV30
d_gene: TRBD1
abundance: NA
CDR3aa: CAWGQASLQETQYF
CDR3nt: TGTGCCTGGGGACAGGCCTCCCTCCAAGAGACCCAGTACTTC

j_gene: TRBJ2-1
v_gene: TRBV6-2/TRBV6-3
d_gene: NA
abundance: NA
CDR3aa: CASSTRTPPAADEQFF
CDR3nt: TGTGCCAGCAGTACTCGGACTCCCCCTGCGGCGGATGAGCAGTTCTTC

j_gene: TRBJ1-1
v_gene: TRBV2
d_gene: NA
abundance: NA
CDR3aa: CASWFTENTEAFF
CDR3nt: TGTGCCAGCTGGTTTACAGAGAACACTGAAGCTTTCTTT

j_gene: TRBJ1-3
v_gene: TRBV7-2
d_gene: TRBD1
abundance: NA
CDR3aa: CASSPLGQGGRGNTIYF
CDR3nt: TGTGCCAGCAGCCCGCTGGGACAGGGTGGTAGGGGAAACACCATATATTTT

j_gene: TRBJ2-5
v_gene: TRBV27
d_gene: TRBD2
abundance: once
CDR3aa: CASSLGSGRAETQYF
CDR3nt: TGTGCCAGCAGTTTAGGTAGCGGGAGGGCTGAGACCCAGTACTTC

j_gene: TRBJ2-5
v_gene: TRBV5-4
d_gene: NA
abundance: NA
CDR3aa: CASSLGVEETQYF
CDR3nt: TGTGCCAGCAGCTTGGGCGTAGAGGAGACCCAGTACTTC

j_gene: TRBJ1-1
v_gene: TRBV6-4
d_gene: NA
abundance: NA
CDR3aa: CASSPEGEYAEAFF
CDR3nt: TGTGCCAGCAGTCCCGAGGGGGAATACGCTGAAGCTTTCTTT

j_gene: TRBJ1-1
v_gene: TRBV29-1
d_gene: TRBD1
abundance: NA
CDR3aa: CSGRQGARGAFF
CDR3nt: TGCAGCGGCCGACAGGGGGCGCGTGGAGCTTTCTTT

j_gene: TRBJ2-1
v_gene: TRBV5-4
d_gene: TRBD2
abundance: NA
CDR3aa: CASSWTSGSSYNEQFF
CDR3nt: TGTGCCAGCAGCTGGACTAGCGGGAGCTCCTACAATGAGCAGTTCTTC

j_gene: TRBJ2-1
v_gene: TRBV25-1
d_gene: TRBD1
abundance: once
CDR3aa: CASSDPGQGKYEQFF
CDR3nt: TGTGCCAGCAGTGACCCGGGACAGGGGAAATATGAGCAGTTCTTC

j_gene: TRBJ1-2
v_gene: TRBV5-1
d_gene: NA
abundance: NA
CDR3aa: CASSDYDSRQNYGYTF
CDR3nt: TGCGCCAGCAGCGACTACGACTCAAGGCAGAACTATGGCTACACCTTC

j_gene: TRBJ1-1
v_gene: TRBV10-1
d_gene: TRBD1
abundance: NA
CDR3aa: CASSRTGTGDRNTEAFF
CDR3nt: TGCGCCAGCAGCCGTACCGGGACAGGAGACCGCAACACTGAAGCTTTCTTT

j_gene: TRBJ2-1
v_gene: TRBV7-9
d_gene: NA
abundance: NA
CDR3aa: CASSLVHGEQFF
CDR3nt: TGTGCCAGCAGCTTAGTGCACGGTGAGCAGTTCTTC

j_gene: TRBJ1-1
v_gene: TRBV5-1
d_gene: TRBD1
abundance: NA
CDR3aa: CASSPIPTGTNTEAFF
CDR3nt: TGCGCCAGCAGCCCGATTCCGACAGGGACGAACACTGAAGCTTTCTTT

j_gene: TRBJ1-4
v_gene: TRBV5-5
d_gene: NA
abundance: NA
CDR3aa: CASSLQGEKLFF
CDR3nt: TGTGCCAGCAGCCTCCAGGGAGAAAAACTGTTTTTT

j_gene: TRBJ2-1
v_gene: TRBV10-2
d_gene: TRBD2
abundance: NA
CDR3aa: CASSVSGSYAEQFF
CDR3nt: TGCGCCAGCAGTGTAAGCGGGAGTTATGCTGAGCAGTTCTTC

j_gene: TRBJ1-5
v_gene: TRBV23-1
d_gene: NA
abundance: once
CDR3aa: CASSQYCQADQPQHF
CDR3nt: TGCGCCAGCAGTCAATATTGCCAGGCAGATCAGCCCCAGCATTTT

j_gene: TRBJ1-1
v_gene: TRBV3-1/TRBV3-2
d_gene: NA
abundance: NA
CDR3aa: CASSQFLGDTEAFF
CDR3nt: TGTGCCAGCAGCCAATTTTTAGGGGACACTGAAGCTTTCTTT

j_gene: TRBJ1-1
v_gene: TRBV5-6
d_gene: NA
abundance: NA
CDR3aa: CASSLLQVNTEAFF
CDR3nt: TGTGCCAGCAGCTTGTTACAAGTGAACACTGAAGCTTTCTTT

j_gene: TRBJ2-2
v_gene: TRBV11-3
d_gene: TRBD2
abundance: NA
CDR3aa: CASSLRTSGSATGELFF
CDR3nt: TGTGCCAGCAGCTTACGGACTAGCGGGTCGGCCACCGGGGAGCTGTTTTTT

j_gene: TRBJ1-4
v_gene: TRBV6-5
d_gene: NA
abundance: NA
CDR3aa: CASSIQGITNEKLFF
CDR3nt: TGTGCCAGCAGTATTCAGGGGATAACTAATGAAAAACTGTTTTTT

j_gene: TRBJ1-1
v_gene: TRBV30
d_gene: TRBD1
abundance: NA
CDR3aa: CAWSVHRTGNTEAFF
CDR3nt: TGTGCCTGGAGTGTACACAGGACAGGGAACACTGAAGCTTTCTTT

j_gene: TRBJ2-2
v_gene: TRBV27
d_gene: TRBD1
abundance: NA
CDR3aa: CASSTTGEPGELFF
CDR3nt: TGTGCCAGCAGTACCACAGGGGAACCCGGGGAGCTGTTTTTT

j_gene: TRBJ2-1
v_gene: TRBV5-8
d_gene: TRBD2
abundance: NA
CDR3aa: CASSFGLAGGYNEQFF
CDR3nt: TGTGCCAGCAGCTTCGGACTAGCGGGAGGGTACAATGAGCAGTTCTTC

j_gene: TRBJ2-6
v_gene: TRBV3-1/TRBV3-2
d_gene: TRBD2
abundance: NA
CDR3aa: CASSQGTSLTGANVLTF
CDR3nt: TGTGCCAGCAGCCAAGGGACTAGTCTTACCGGGGCCAACGTCCTGACTTTC

j_gene: TRBJ2-2
v_gene: TRBV29-1
d_gene: TRBD1
abundance: medium-sized
CDR3aa: CSAQGAITGELFF
CDR3nt: TGCAGCGCCCAGGGGGCGATCACCGGGGAGCTGTTTTTT

j_gene: TRBJ1-6
v_gene: TRBV2
d_gene: TRBD1
abundance: NA
CDR3aa: CASRAGTGVSPLHF
CDR3nt: TGTGCCAGCAGGGCTGGGACAGGGGTTTCGCCCCTCCACTTT

j_gene: TRBJ2-1
v_gene: TRBV14
d_gene: NA
abundance: NA
CDR3aa: CASSQDTGPPYNEQFF
CDR3nt: TGTGCCAGCAGCCAAGATACAGGGCCTCCCTACAATGAGCAGTTCTTC

j_gene: TRBJ1-2
v_gene: TRBV19
d_gene: TRBD1
abundance: NA
CDR3aa: CASSISNRGSNYGYTF
CDR3nt: TGTGCCAGTAGTATTTCTAACAGGGGGTCTAACTATGGCTACACCTTC

j_gene: TRBJ1-6
v_gene: TRBV5-4
d_gene: TRBD1
abundance: NA
CDR3aa: CASSFDRGNNSPLHF
CDR3nt: TGTGCCAGCAGCTTTGACAGGGGGAACAATTCACCCCTCCACTTT

j_gene: TRBJ1-1
v_gene: TRBV5-1
d_gene: NA
abundance: NA
CDR3aa: CASSLGRGEFTEAFF
CDR3nt: TGCGCCAGCAGCTTGGGACGGGGGGAGTTTACTGAAGCTTTCTTT

j_gene: TRBJ2-1
v_gene: TRBV6-5
d_gene: TRBD2
abundance: NA
CDR3aa: CASSYLLAGGPDEQFF
CDR3nt: TGTGCCAGCAGTTATCTTCTAGCGGGAGGGCCAGATGAGCAGTTCTTC

j_gene: TRBJ1-3
v_gene: TRBV5-1
d_gene: NA
abundance: NA
CDR3aa: CASSWGSSGNTIYF
CDR3nt: TGCGCCAGCAGCTGGGGCAGTTCCGGAAACACCATATATTTT

j_gene: TRBJ1-5
v_gene: TRBV5-5
d_gene: NA
abundance: NA
CDR3aa: CASSVDSNNQPQHF
CDR3nt: TGTGCCAGCAGCGTGGACAGTAACAATCAGCCCCAGCATTTT